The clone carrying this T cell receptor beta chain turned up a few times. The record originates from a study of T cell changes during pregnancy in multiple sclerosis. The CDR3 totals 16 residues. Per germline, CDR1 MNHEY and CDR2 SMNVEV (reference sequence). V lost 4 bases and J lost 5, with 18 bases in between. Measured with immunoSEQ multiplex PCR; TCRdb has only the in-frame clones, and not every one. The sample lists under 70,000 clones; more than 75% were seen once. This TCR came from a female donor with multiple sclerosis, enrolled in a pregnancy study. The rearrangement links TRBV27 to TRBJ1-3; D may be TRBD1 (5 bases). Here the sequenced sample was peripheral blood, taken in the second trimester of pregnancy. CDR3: CASSSGDSTGRNTIYF. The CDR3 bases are TGTGCCAGCAGTTCGGGGGATTCAACGGGGCGAAACACCATATATTTT.